This TCR beta chain was obtained from a study of cytomegalovirus exposure and HLA in healthy donors. This clone was seen a few times. 60 Vbeta and 13 Jbeta primers were used in PCR. Per the original data handling: About 10 million shared chains were among approximately 80 million unique TCR beta chains counted in a later analysis. The assay was immunoSEQ multiplex PCR, and TCRdb's table has in-frame clones only and misses some. V, J and clone size derive from that table, while D and trimming were established from the DNA sequence. The table records fewer than 200,000 clones, about 82% of them present only once. V gave up 4 bases and J gave up 7 bases; unmatched junction bases: 6. The CDR3 contains 15 residues. Looked up from germline, CDR1 is SGHNT and CDR2 is YYREEE (reference sequence).

The sequenced material came from PBMCs. V usage is TRBV5-4 and J usage is TRBJ2-2, with TRBD2 matching over 11 bases. This sequence was found in a female donor in good health and CMV-seronegative. This CDR3 reads CASSLLAGGGGELFF. CDR3 nucleotides: TGTGCCAGCAGCCTGCTAGCGGGGGGCGGCGGGGAGCTGTTTTTT.